The entry below describes one T cell receptor (beta chain). Other DNA sequences in the sample encode the same CDR3. The germline gives CDR1 SQVTM, CDR2 ANQGSEA. Trimming took off 2 bases at V and 8 bases at J, with 9 bases between the two ends. The CDR3 has 11 residues. The data originate from a study of shared clonotypes between healthy human individuals. Method: immunoSEQ multiplex PCR; TCRdb's copy keeps in-frame clones and lacks some. The sample lists roughly 2,300,000 clones, just under 95% occurring once. The chain recombines TRBV29-1 with TRBJ1-1; D possibly corresponds to TRBD1 (6 bases). Sequencing used naive CD4+ T cells from PBMCs. Subset of the sample: CD45RA+ positively selected. This receptor was taken from a man aged 18-30 years in good health. Some clones in this sample may be carry-over from other donors' samples. The CDR3 region is CSVERGREAFF. CDR3 coding DNA: TGCAGCGTTGAAAGGGGGAGAGAAGCTTTCTTT.